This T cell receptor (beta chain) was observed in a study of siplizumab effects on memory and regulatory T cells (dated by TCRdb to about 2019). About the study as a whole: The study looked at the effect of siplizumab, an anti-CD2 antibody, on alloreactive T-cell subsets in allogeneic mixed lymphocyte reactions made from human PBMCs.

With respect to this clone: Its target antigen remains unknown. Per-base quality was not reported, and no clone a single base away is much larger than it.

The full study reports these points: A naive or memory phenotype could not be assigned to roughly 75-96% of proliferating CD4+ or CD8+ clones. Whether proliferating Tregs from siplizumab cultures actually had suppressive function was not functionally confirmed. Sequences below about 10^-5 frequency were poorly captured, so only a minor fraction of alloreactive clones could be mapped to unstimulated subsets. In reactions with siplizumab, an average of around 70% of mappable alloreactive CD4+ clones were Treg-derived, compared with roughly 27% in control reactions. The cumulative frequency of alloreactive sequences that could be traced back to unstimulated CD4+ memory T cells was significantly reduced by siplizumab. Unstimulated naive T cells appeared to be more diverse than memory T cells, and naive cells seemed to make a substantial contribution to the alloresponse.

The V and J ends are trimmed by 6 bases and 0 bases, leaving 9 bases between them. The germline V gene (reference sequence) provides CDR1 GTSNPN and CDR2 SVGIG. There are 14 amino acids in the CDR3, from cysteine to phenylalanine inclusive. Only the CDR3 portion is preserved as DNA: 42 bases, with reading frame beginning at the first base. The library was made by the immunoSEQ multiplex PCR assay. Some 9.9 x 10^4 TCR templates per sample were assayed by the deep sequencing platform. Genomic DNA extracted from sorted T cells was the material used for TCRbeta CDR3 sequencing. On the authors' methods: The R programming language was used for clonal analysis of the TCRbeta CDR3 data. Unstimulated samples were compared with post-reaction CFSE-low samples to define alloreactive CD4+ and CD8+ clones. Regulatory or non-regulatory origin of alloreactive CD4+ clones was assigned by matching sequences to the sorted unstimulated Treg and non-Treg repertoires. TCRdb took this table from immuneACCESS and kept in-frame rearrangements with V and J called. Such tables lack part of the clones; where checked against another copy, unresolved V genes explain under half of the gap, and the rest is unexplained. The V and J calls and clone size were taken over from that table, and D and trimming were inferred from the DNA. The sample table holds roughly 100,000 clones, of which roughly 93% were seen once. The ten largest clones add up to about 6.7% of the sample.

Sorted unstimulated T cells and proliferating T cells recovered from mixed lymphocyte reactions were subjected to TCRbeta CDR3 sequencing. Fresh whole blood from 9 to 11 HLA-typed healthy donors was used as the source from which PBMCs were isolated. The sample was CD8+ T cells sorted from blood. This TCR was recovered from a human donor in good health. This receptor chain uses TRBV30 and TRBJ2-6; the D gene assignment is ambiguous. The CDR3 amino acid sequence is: CACHPGSGANVLTF. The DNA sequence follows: TGTGCCTGCCACCCGGGCTCTGGGGCCAACGTCCTGACTTTC.